One and the same sample provided the 7 T cell receptor beta chains below, sequenced in a study of cytomegalovirus exposure and HLA in healthy donors. Profiled with immunoSEQ multiplex PCR; TCRdb holds only in-frame clones, not every one. Here the sample spans under 150,000 clones, about 87% being singletons. Specimen: PBMCs. The receptors originated from a man between 18 and 29 years old in good health and CMV-seropositive.

The V and J genes are TRBV2 and TRBJ1-4; D unclear. Trimming left V 6 bases short and J 7 bases short, with 15 bases between. This CDR3 contains 14 residues. From germline, CDR1 is SNHLY and CDR2 FYNNEI. The CDR3 spells CASSFLLRGEKLFF. The DNA for the CDR3 is TGTGCCAGCAGCTTTCTACTTCGGGGTGAAAAACTGTTTTTT.

The genes are TRBV18 and TRBJ1-1; no reliable D call. The CDR3 runs 14 residues. V gave up 6 bases and J gave up 2 bases, with 13 bases separating them. The germline CDR1 and CDR2 sequences are KGHSH and LQKENI. CDR3 region: CASSPASLNTEAFF. CDR3 sequence (DNA): TGTGCCAGCTCGCCCGCGTCGTTAAACACTGAAGCTTTCTTT. The complete variable domain, with remaining parts taken from reference TRBV18 and TRBJ1-1, reads NAGVMQNPRHLVRRRGQEARLRCSPMKGHSHVYWYRQLPEEGLKFMVYLQKENIIDESGMPKERFSAEFPKEGPSILRIQQVVRGDSAAYFCASSPASLNTEAFFGQGTRLTVV.

V and J are TRBV18 and TRBJ1-3; D perhaps matches TRBD1 (6 bases). The ends were cut back, 3 bases at V and 4 bases at J, with 16 bases in the middle. Germline CDR1 and CDR2: KGHSH and LQKENI. This CDR3 is built from 16 residues. CDR3 loop: CASSPGHPMGGNTIYF. Written as DNA, the CDR3 is TGTGCCAGCTCACCGGGACACCCCATGGGAGGAAACACCATATATTTT.

The chain uses TRBV7-9 and TRBJ1-4; 9 nucleotides agree with TRBD1. CDR3 length: 15 amino acids. Per germline, CDR1 SEHNR and CDR2 FQNEAQ (reference sequence). V lost 3 bases and J lost 7; bases outside the gene matches: 6. DNA for the CDR3: TGTGCCAGCAGCTTTGGGGACAGGGCAGGTGAAAAACTGTTTTTT. This translates into CASSFGDRAGEKLFF.

The chain carries TRBV11-2 and TRBJ2-5, with 10 bases lining up with TRBD2. CDR3 length equals 15 residues. Germline V gives CDR1 SGHAT, CDR2 FQNNGV. V was clipped by 2 bases and J by 2 bases; unmatched bases: 2. CDR3 amino acids: CASSLLAGVQETQYF. CDR3 nucleotides: TGTGCCAGCAGCTTACTAGCGGGAGTACAAGAGACCCAGTACTTC.

Written as DNA, the CDR3 is TGTGCCAGCAGCCCTCGGACTAGCGGGACTGGGGGTGGGACCCAGTACTTC. Translating it yields CASSPRTSGTGGGTQYF. This rearrangement joins TRBV7-9 to TRBJ2-5, with 12 bases aligning to TRBD2. Germline CDR1 SEHNR, CDR2 FQNEAQ (reference sequence). The CDR3 length is 17 residues. V dropped 5 bases and J dropped 7; count of bases not matched to a gene: 14. Full variable domain (rest looked up from reference TRBV7-9 and TRBJ2-5): DTGVSQNPRHKITKRGQNVTFRCDPISEHNRLYWYRQTLGQGPEFLTYFQNEAQLEKSRLLSDRFSAERPKGSFSTLEIQRTEQGDSAMYLCASSPRTSGTGGGTQYFGPGTRLLVL.

This sequence joins TRBV7-2 and TRBJ2-5, with 7 bases aligning to TRBD1. Germline V gene sequence: CDR1 SGHTA, CDR2 FQGNSA. The V and J ends lost 2 bases and 5 bases, in that order; junction bases with no gene match: 11. The CDR3 extends over 16 amino acids. The chain's CDR3 is CASSLIWDRDGETQYF. The CDR3, as DNA: TGTGCCAGCAGCTTAATATGGGACAGAGACGGGGAGACCCAGTACTTC. Drawing the rest from reference TRBV7-2 and TRBJ2-5, the complete variable domain is GAGVSQSPSNKVTEKGKDVELRCDPISGHTALYWYRQSLGQGLEFLIYFQGNSAPDKSGLPSDRFSAERTGGSVSTLTIQRTQQEDSAVYLCASSLIWDRDGETQYFGPGTRLLVL.